This T cell receptor (beta chain) derives from a study of T cells in Graves' hyperthyroidism and ophthalmopathy. Aged 18 to 65, the patients had hyperthyroidism that was newly diagnosed and had lasted under 2 months. PBMCs were derived from 10 ml fresh peripheral blood. Researchers amplified the TCR beta CDR3 regions from RNA transcripts. The HTBI set primed first-round TCR CDR3 RT-PCR. One entry per CDR3 protein results from TCRdb running MiXCR on the multiplex PCR reads. Here the sample spans roughly 700,000 distinct CDR3 sequences, roughly a third being singletons. Only a few counts were recorded for this clonotype. Germline V gene sequence: CDR1 SGHRS, CDR2 YFSETQ. The CDR3 length is 15 residues. V was cut by 0 bases and J by 0 bases, with 9 bases left in between.

The chain recombines TRBV5-1 with TRBJ2-5, with D unclear. Sequenced: blood. The clonotype originates from a woman in her thirties or forties with Graves' hyperthyroidism. The CDR3, as DNA: TGCGCCAGCAGCTTGGATGGGCTAAACCAAGAGACCCAGTACTTC. It codes for CASSLDGLNQETQYF.